The 26 T cell receptor beta chains below come from one sample, sequenced in a study of CD8 T cells in Susac syndrome. RNA amounts of roughly 0.45 to 1 ug underwent reverse transcription with random hexamers. TCRdb re-derived calls from the immunoSEQ multiplex PCR reads in MiXCR, one entry per CDR3 protein. The repertoire has hundreds of thousands of distinct CDR3 sequences, more than 80% of them found once; the top ten carry about 0.1%. Sequenced input: CD8+ T cells from PBMCs. The receptors derive from a human donor with multiple sclerosis.

The table lists this clonotype with a count of one. The V call is TRBV4-1, the J call TRBJ2-3; D might be TRBD2 (5 bases). The CDR3 sequence is 16 residues long. Deletions cut 2 bases from V and 2 bases from J, with 14 bases between. Per the germline V gene, CDR1 is MGHRA and CDR2 is YSYEKL. The chain's CDR3 is CASSQWTVEVTDTQYF. CDR3 DNA sequence: TGCGCCAGCAGCCAATGGACTGTGGAGGTCACAGATACGCAGTATTTT.

V gene TRBV3-1 combines with J gene TRBJ2-1; D may match TRBD1 or TRBD2 (5 bases each). Between the trimmed V and J ends, which lost 1 base and 6 bases, there was a span of 13 bases. This CDR3 has 15 amino acids. Germline values: CDR1 LGHDT, CDR2 YNNKEL (reference sequence). In DNA form, the CDR3 reads TGTGCCAGCAGCCAAGTTCCGAGGGGCCTCAATGAGCAGTTCTTC. Encoded protein: CASSQVPRGLNEQFF.

J is TRBJ2-7 and V is TRBV5-1; 10 nucleotides align to TRBD1. CDR1 is SGHRS, CDR2 YFSETQ, per germline. J was trimmed by 5 bases and V by 3 bases; bases with no gene match: 14. There are 17 residues in the CDR3. The CDR3 nucleotides read TGCGCCAGCAGCTCTCTATATGACAGGGGGCTATTGGACGAGCAGTACTTC. As protein: CASSSLYDRGLLDEQYF.

V gene TRBV9 combines with J gene TRBJ1-2, with D perhaps TRBD1 (5 bases). The length of the CDR3 is 16 residues. Germline V gene sequence: CDR1 SGDLS, CDR2 YYNGEE. V lost 0 bases and J lost 8, with 20 bases in between. This CDR3 is CASSVEWDVPADGYTF. The CDR3 DNA follows: TGTGCCAGCAGCGTAGAGTGGGACGTCCCCGCGGACGGCTACACCTTC.

The CDR3 DNA sequence: TGTGCCAGCGGAGATCACAGGGGTGATACGCAGTATTTT. This gives the protein CASGDHRGDTQYF. This sequence joins TRBV9 and TRBJ2-3, with 7 bases matching TRBD1. The germline CDR1 and CDR2 sequences are SGDLS and YYNGEE. The CDR3 is made up of 13 amino acids. J lost 6 bases, V lost 7 bases, and 8 bases had no gene match.

The rearrangement joins TRBV7-9 to TRBJ2-2; D gene unclear. Germline assignment: CDR1 SEHNR and CDR2 FQNEAQ (reference sequence). V lost 5 bases and J 3 bases, leaving 16 bases between the germline ends. The CDR3 sequence is 16 residues long. The CDR3 coding sequence is TGTGCCAGCAGCCCCGCAATCCGTTTGTACACCGGGGAGCTGTTTTTT. Translation gives CASSPAIRLYTGELFF.

The V gene is TRBV28, the J gene TRBJ2-5, with 9 bases matching TRBD2. The CDR3 has 15 amino acids. With 6 bases clipped from V and 1 base from J, the junction kept 6 bases outside the gene matches. Germline CDR1 MDHEN, CDR2 SYDVKM. The CDR3 sequence is CASRKLAGPQETQYF. CDR3 in DNA: TGTGCCAGCAGGAAGCTAGCGGGACCCCAAGAGACCCAGTACTTC.

The chain is built from TRBV9 and TRBJ2-7; 9 nucleotides match TRBD1. The CDR3 has 14 amino acids. V trimming: 3 bases; J trimming: 2 bases; junction bases outside the gene matches: 3. Germline lookup yields CDR1 SGDLS and CDR2 YYNGEE. CDR3 region: CASSGTGATYEQYF. CDR3 coding DNA: TGTGCCAGCAGCGGGACAGGGGCGACCTACGAGCAGTACTTC.

V is TRBV2 and J is TRBJ2-5; 14 bases line up with TRBD2. Germline loops: CDR1 SNHLY, CDR2 FYNNEI. With 5 bases clipped from V and 4 bases from J, the junction kept 3 bases outside the gene matches. The CDR3 totals 15 residues. The CDR3 region has the DNA TGTGCCAGCAGTCTGACTAGCGGGGGGGCAGAGACCCAGTACTTC. Encoded protein: CASSLTSGGAETQYF.

This chain links TRBV25-1 with TRBJ1-6; D is uncertain. Trimming took 0 bases from V and 8 from J, leaving 11 bases between them. The germline V gene has CDR1 MGHDK and CDR2 SYGVNS. The CDR3 spans 15 residues. CDR3: CASSEYPLNDSPLHF. In nucleotides, the CDR3 is TGTGCCAGCAGTGAATATCCCTTAAATGATTCACCCCTCCACTTT.

The gene calls are TRBV7-8 and TRBJ2-1, with 11 bases lining up with TRBD2. This CDR3 is 19 amino acids long. V shed 5 bases, J shed 5 bases, and the junction held 17 bases outside the gene matches. The germline CDR1 and CDR2 sequences are SGHVS and FQNEAQ. The CDR3 DNA follows: TGTGCCAGCAGCCCATTCTTAGCACTGACTAGCGGGGACCACAATGAGCAGTTCTTC. Its protein product is CASSPFLALTSGDHNEQFF.

The chain combines TRBV30 with TRBJ2-1; TRBD2 is a possible D gene (5 bases). Germline V gene data show CDR1 as GTSNPN and CDR2 as SVGIG (reference sequence). V lost 4 bases and J lost 9, with 22 bases in between. The CDR3 covers 15 residues. CDR3 nucleotide sequence: TGTGCCTGGAATGGTCGGTCTAGCTCTCTGGGTGAGCAGTTCTTC. Its translation: CAWNGRSSSLGEQFF.

The chain employs TRBV20-1 and TRBJ1-1; D remains unclear. The V and J ends lost 3 bases and 3 bases respectively, with 14 bases between them. This CDR3 has 14 amino acids. Germline V CDR1 and CDR2: DFQATT, SNEGSKA (reference sequence). CDR3 sequence: CSARDWQAHTEAFF. DNA for the CDR3: TGCAGTGCTAGGGACTGGCAGGCGCACACTGAAGCTTTCTTT.

The chain links TRBV27 to TRBJ1-1; maybe TRBD1 (5 bases). CDR3 length equals 14 residues. V was clipped by 3 bases and J by 5 bases, with 13 bases between them. Germline V gene lookup returns CDR1 MNHEY and CDR2 SMNVEV (reference sequence). CDR3: CASSLGTLGTEAFF. The DNA of the CDR3 is TGTGCCAGCAGTTTGGGGACCTTGGGGACTGAAGCTTTCTTT.

This clonotype showed up just once. The gene calls are TRBV11-2 and TRBJ2-1; weak D call: TRBD1 (5 bases). The CDR3 totals 15 residues. Trimming stripped 5 bases from V and 4 bases from J, with 15 bases between. CDR1 SGHAT and CDR2 FQNNGV come from the germline V gene. The CDR3 region has the DNA TGTGCCAGCAGCCCGGACACGAACCCATACAATGAGCAGTTCTTC. It is translated as CASSPDTNPYNEQFF.

The chain uses TRBV7-9 and TRBJ2-1, with 9 bases identical to TRBD2. The CDR3 extends over 18 amino acids. With 2 bases clipped from V and 0 bases from J, the junction kept 8 bases outside the gene matches. CDR1 is SEHNR and CDR2 is FQNEAQ in the germline V gene (reference sequence). The CDR3 DNA sequence: TGTGCCAGCAGCTTACCAGGGACTAGCTCGAGCTCCTACAATGAGCAGTTCTTC. Its protein is CASSLPGTSSSSYNEQFF.

The chain carries TRBV5-1 and TRBJ2-7; tentative D call: TRBD1 (6 bases). Germline loops: CDR1 SGHRS, CDR2 YFSETQ. This CDR3 region has 16 residues. V lost 0 bases to trimming and J lost 3 bases, with 16 bases between them. The CDR3 sequence: CASSLGSGTINYEQYF. DNA for the CDR3: TGCGCCAGCAGCTTGGGCTCCGGGACAATAAACTACGAGCAGTACTTC.

The chain has TRBV28 and TRBJ2-7; TRBD2 aligns across 8 bases. The length of the CDR3 is 15 residues. Looked up from germline, CDR1 is MDHEN and CDR2 is SYDVKM. The J segment lost 5 bases and the V segment lost 5 bases, leaving 11 bases of the junction unmatched. The CDR3 reads CASSRSGNGADEQYF. As DNA, the CDR3 is TGTGCCAGCAGTCGTAGCGGGAATGGGGCCGACGAGCAGTACTTC.

The CDR3 loop is CASSGDKLEAFF. CDR3 DNA sequence: TGCGCCAGCTCTGGGGACAAACTTGAAGCTTTCTTT. The rearrangement links TRBV5-1 to TRBJ1-1; TRBD1 might be the D (6 bases). V was clipped by 7 bases and J by 7 bases, with 14 bases between them. Per the germline V gene, CDR1 is SGHRS and CDR2 is YFSETQ. CDR3 length: 12 residues.

V is TRBV5-5 and J is TRBJ2-7; D is perhaps TRBD2 (6 bases). CDR3 length equals 14 residues. Looked up from germline, CDR1 is SGHKS and CDR2 is YYEKEE (reference sequence). The V and J ends lost 2 bases and 7 bases respectively, with 16 bases between them. As DNA, the CDR3 is TGTGCCAGCAGCTTCGGACTCCCCGCGGGAGAGCAGTACTTC. Protein: CASSFGLPAGEQYF.

In nucleotides, the CDR3 is TGTGCCAGCAGCTTAGAGCTAGCGGGGGGGAATGAGCAGTTCTTC. As protein: CASSLELAGGNEQFF. The chain employs TRBV7-9 and TRBJ2-1, with 12 bases fitting TRBD2. J gave up 7 bases and V 1 base, and 2 bases lay outside the gene matches. The CDR3 is 15 amino acids. The V gene's germline CDR1 is SEHNR and CDR2 FQNEAQ (reference sequence). Full variable domain (rest looked up from reference TRBV7-9 and TRBJ2-1): DTGVSQNPRHKITKRGQNVTFRCDPISEHNRLYWYRQTLGQGPEFLTYFQNEAQLEKSRLLSDRFSAERPKGSFSTLEIQRTEQGDSAMYLCASSLELAGGNEQFFGPGTRLTVL.

This chain uses TRBV3-1 with TRBJ2-1; the D call may be TRBD1 or TRBD2 (5 bases each). The CDR3 spans 13 residues. Between the trimmed V and J ends, which lost 4 bases and 10 bases, there was a span of 14 bases. Germline CDR1 reads LGHDT; CDR2 reads YNNKEL (reference sequence). The DNA for the CDR3 is TGTGCCAGCAGCCCTCGGGACCGTCGGGAGCAGTTCTTC. Protein sequence: CASSPRDRREQFF.

V and J are TRBV20-1 and TRBJ1-5, with TRBD1 matching 11 bases. This CDR3 has 18 amino acids. Looked up from germline, CDR1 is DFQATT and CDR2 is SNEGSKA (reference sequence). V lost 5 bases, J lost 0 bases, and 12 bases stayed unmatched. CDR3 sequence reads: CSARMDRGRPHSNQPQHF. The CDR3 nucleotides are TGCAGTGCTCGGATGGACAGGGGGCGTCCGCATAGCAATCAGCCCCAGCATTTT.

The chain carries TRBV27 and TRBJ2-1, with 7 bases aligning to TRBD1. With 5 bases clipped from V and 6 bases from J, the junction kept 10 bases outside the gene matches. The germline CDR1 and CDR2 sequences are MNHEY and SMNVEV (reference sequence). The CDR3 runs to 15 residues. The CDR3 nucleotides are TGTGCCAGCAGTCCCGGACAGGATCCCCTCAATGAGCAGTTCTTC. It translates to CASSPGQDPLNEQFF.

The chain joins TRBV11-2 to TRBJ1-1, with D perhaps TRBD1 (6 bases). With 2 bases removed from V and 5 bases from J, the gap between germline ends came to 12 bases. The CDR3 loop spans 14 amino acids. The germline V gene encodes CDR1 SGHAT and CDR2 FQNNGV. For the CDR3, the DNA is TGTGCCAGCAGCTTAACAGGGATTTGGACTGAAGCTTTCTTT. Translation: CASSLTGIWTEAFF. The full variable domain, rest sourced from reference TRBV11-2 and TRBJ1-1, is EAGVAQSPRYKIIEKRQSVAFWCNPISGHATLYWYQQILGQGPKLLIQFQNNGVVDDSQLPKDRFSAERLKGVDSTLKIQPAKLEDSAVYLCASSLTGIWTEAFFGQGTRLTVV.

This chain joins TRBV15 and TRBJ2-3; perhaps TRBD1 as D (5 bases). Germline values: CDR1 LNHNV, CDR2 YYDKDF (reference sequence). The length of the CDR3 is 13 residues. V gave up 7 bases and J gave up 5 bases, with 13 bases separating them. DNA of the CDR3: TGTGCCACCAACCAACAGGAAAGAGATACGCAGTATTTT. It translates to CATNQQERDTQYF.